This TCR beta chain emerged from a study of blood T cell repertoires in COVID-19. In the study overall: Donors in the United States, Italy and Spain gave samples during acute or convalescent COVID-19.

The table lists this clone with a count of one. The assay was immunoSEQ multiplex PCR, and TCRdb's table has in-frame clones only and misses some. Here the sample spans roughly 42,000 clones, 80% to 90% being singletons. Germline V gene sequence: CDR1 ENHRY, CDR2 SYGVKD. There are 14 residues in the CDR3. The V gene lost 3 bases and the J gene lost 4 bases, with 10 bases spanning the gap. Sequencing was done on a sample of peripheral blood. The chain links TRBV10-3 to TRBJ1-3; D gene ambiguous. The receptor comes from a man younger than 45 with active or convalescent COVID-19. The CDR3: CAISESEGGNTIYF. For the CDR3, the DNA is TGTGCCATCAGTGAATCCGAGGGCGGAAACACCATATATTTT.